This record looks at one T cell receptor (beta chain) sequence and its context. Its antigen is not identified. The PCR had 60 Vbeta and 13 Jbeta primers. Method: immunoSEQ multiplex PCR; TCRdb's copy keeps in-frame clones and lacks some. This table holds some 150,000 clones, approximately 78% found once. These data originate in a study of cytomegalovirus exposure and HLA in healthy donors. Broader study findings: Serostatus for CMV was the only available immune exposure information. CMV antigen specificity of a few CMV-associated chains was confirmed in vitro. Researchers counted around 180 TCR beta chains as cytomegalovirus-associated. A later analysis showed TCR association rates differing by HLA locus, peaking at DRB1 and lowest at HLA-C.

The CDR3 loop spans 20 amino acids. Per the germline V gene, CDR1 is SGHRS and CDR2 is YFSETQ. V dropped 3 bases and J dropped 0; count of bases not matched to a gene: 14. This TCR came from a young man in good health and CMV-seropositive. Specimen: PBMCs. The chain combines TRBV5-1 with TRBJ2-2; 10 bases agree with TRBD1. The CDR3 nucleotides are TGCGCCAGCAGCTGGCCTTGGGACAGGGGTAGGTCCCCGAACACCGGGGAGCTGTTTTTT. As protein: CASSWPWDRGRSPNTGELFF. Together with reference TRBV5-1 and TRBJ2-2, the CDR3 gives the full variable domain: KAGVTQTPRYLIKTRGQQVTLSCSPISGHRSVSWYQQTPGQGLQFLFEYFSETQRNKGNFPGRFSGRQFSNSRSEMNVSTLELGDSALYLCASSWPWDRGRSPNTGELFFGEGSRLTVL.